The rows below give T cell receptor beta chains drawn from one sample of a study of OX40 agonist ivuxolimab in advanced cancers. Using immunoSEQ multiplex PCR, the repertoire was profiled, and TCRdb retains in-frame clones only, with some absent. The data show roughly 100,000 clones, about 90% seen once. This specimen was CD4+ or CD8+ T cells sorted from blood, taken in a trial of the OX40 agonist ivuxolimab. The receptor source for this set is an adult with an advanced solid tumor such as melanoma, head and neck, liver or kidney cancer. CDR3s include the opening cysteine and the closing phenylalanine or tryptophan. The order of the fields is J gene, clone size, D gene, V gene, CDR3 DNA, CDR3 protein. D genes are given only for firm matches. Clone size is given for some rows only: seen once, a few or many times, or a class if the clone is expanded.

>TRBJ2-7|NA|NA|TRBV19
TGTGCCAGTACCAGGGGCGACTCCTACGAGCAGTACTTC
CASTRGDSYEQYF
>TRBJ1-2|NA|TRBD1|TRBV7-2
TGTGCCAGCAGCTTCTCCCGGGACAGCGACTACACCTTC
CASSFSRDSDYTF
>TRBJ1-3|once|NA|TRBV2
TGTGCCAGCTTTGGAGGATTTGCTGGAAACACCATATATTTT
CASFGGFAGNTIYF
>TRBJ1-4|NA|NA|TRBV9
TGTGCCAGCAGCGTGGGAATGACAGCCGGTGATGAAAAACTGTTTTTT
CASSVGMTAGDEKLFF
>TRBJ1-5|NA|TRBD1|TRBV19
TGTGCCAGTAGGATACAGGGGGACAATCAGCCCCAGCATTTT
CASRIQGDNQPQHF
>TRBJ2-7|NA|TRBD1|TRBV27
TGTGCCAGCAGATTTCAGGGGGCGGTCAACCCCTACGAGCAGTACTTC
CASRFQGAVNPYEQYF
>TRBJ2-7|NA|TRBD1|TRBV29-1
TGCAGCGTTGCCCGGGACAGGGGATCCTACGAGCAGTACTTC
CSVARDRGSYEQYF
>TRBJ1-1|NA|NA|TRBV6-4
TGTGCCAGCAGTGACTCGATTAGGGTTACATTT
CASSDSIRVTF
>TRBJ2-1|few|TRBD1|TRBV6-1
TGTGCCAGCGTCCAGGGGGTAAACAATGAGCAGTTCTTC
CASVQGVNNEQFF
>TRBJ2-7|NA|TRBD1|TRBV28
TGTGCCAGCCCGTACCTTCGGCGGACAGGGGGCTGTGGGCAGTACTTC
CASPYLRRTGGCGQYF
>TRBJ1-2|NA|NA|TRBV6-5
TGTGCCAGCAGTCCGCACAGGGCAAATAACTATGGCTACACCTTC
CASSPHRANNYGYTF
>TRBJ1-6|once|NA|TRBV30
TGTGCCTGGACGAGGTCCAGGAATTCACCCCTCCACTTT
CAWTRSRNSPLHF
>TRBJ2-3|NA|TRBD2|TRBV5-8
TGTGCCAGCAGCTTGGTAGCTAGCGGGGTGGGGTCAGATACGCAGTATTTT
CASSLVASGVGSDTQYF
>TRBJ2-3|NA|NA|TRBV9
TGTGCCAGCAGTGCCGGACCTAATAATTTGGGTACGCAGTATTTT
CASSAGPNNLGTQYF
>TRBJ2-1|NA|TRBD2|TRBV5-1
TGCGCCAGCAGCTTGATGCTAGCGGGGGGGAATGAGCAGTTCTTC
CASSLMLAGGNEQFF
>TRBJ2-1|once|NA|TRBV12-5
TGTGCTAGTGCCAGGAAATCCCCCCACAATGAGCAGTTCTTC
CASARKSPHNEQFF
>TRBJ2-5|NA|TRBD2|TRBV15
TGTGCCACCAGCAGAGGGTTAGGGCTAGCGGGTGAGACCCAGTACTTC
CATSRGLGLAGETQYF
>TRBJ1-5|NA|NA|TRBV7-2
TGTGCCAGCAGCCCCCCACAGTCCAATCAGCCCCAGCATTTT
CASSPPQSNQPQHF
>TRBJ2-5|once|TRBD1|TRBV14
TGTGCCAGCAGCACCGGGACAGGGCGGGACACCCAGTACTTC
CASSTGTGRDTQYF
>TRBJ1-1|NA|TRBD1|TRBV7-2
TGTGCCAGCAGCTACGACAGGGTCCGCGCTGAAGCTTTCTTT
CASSYDRVRAEAFF
>TRBJ2-7|NA|NA|TRBV7-2
TGTGCCAGCAGCTCCGGGGGACAGAGGCACGAGCAGTACTTC
CASSSGGQRHEQYF
>TRBJ2-7|NA|NA|TRBV30
TGTGCCTGGAGTGTACGCGTGACCTACGAGCAGTACTTC
CAWSVRVTYEQYF
>TRBJ2-2|NA|NA|TRBV7-2
TGTGCCAGCAGCTTAGCGGCCGGGACGAACACCGGGGAGCTGTTTTTT
CASSLAAGTNTGELFF
>TRBJ2-7|NA|TRBD1|TRBV19
TGTGCCAGTAGTATTGGAGGACAGGGGATGGGCGAGCAGTACTTC
CASSIGGQGMGEQYF
>TRBJ2-6|NA|NA|TRBV4-1
TGCGCCAGCAGCCATCCCAGGGGCCTTAGCTCTGGGGCCAACGTCCTGACTTTC
CASSHPRGLSSGANVLTF
>TRBJ2-5|once|NA|TRBV5-1
TGCGCCAGCGCAATTGAAGAGACCCAGTACTTC
CASAIEETQYF
>TRBJ2-7|NA|NA|TRBV7-2
TGTGCCAGCAGCTTCGACAGTAACTACGAGCAGTACTTC
CASSFDSNYEQYF
>TRBJ1-5|NA|NA|TRBV7-8
TGTGCCAGCAGCTCTTCGGGACGGAATAGCAATCAGCCCCAGCATTTT
CASSSSGRNSNQPQHF
>TRBJ2-1|NA|TRBD2|TRBV7-2
TGTGCCAGCAGTCCCGGGACTAGCGGGGGTAATGAGCAGTTCTTC
CASSPGTSGGNEQFF
>TRBJ2-3|NA|TRBD2|TRBV30
TGTGCCTGGAGTGTAGCGGGGAGAGATACGCAGTATTTT
CAWSVAGRDTQYF
>TRBJ2-7|NA|TRBD1|TRBV5-1
TGCGCCAGCAGCTTGGGAGGGACAGGGGGTACGGAGCAGTACTTC
CASSLGGTGGTEQYF
>TRBJ2-5|NA|NA|TRBV7-2
TGTGCCAGCAGCTTATATGGGGAGACCCAGTACTTC
CASSLYGETQYF
>TRBJ2-1|NA|TRBD2|TRBV10-1
TGCGCCAGCAGCGGGACTAGAGGGGACAATGAGCAGTTCTTC
CASSGTRGDNEQFF
>TRBJ2-2|NA|TRBD1|TRBV9
TGTGCCAGCAGCGTAGTGGGACAGGGGAATGGCGGGGAGCTGTTTTTT
CASSVVGQGNGGELFF
>TRBJ2-7|NA|NA|TRBV18
TGTGCCAGCCATCGGGATGGGGTTCAAGAGCAGTACTTC
CASHRDGVQEQYF